These T cell receptor beta chains were read from a single sample in a study of cytomegalovirus exposure and HLA in healthy donors. Sequencing was performed with immunoSEQ multiplex PCR; in TCRdb, only in-frame clones are kept and a portion is missing. The sample yields 140,000 to 150,000 clones, 61% seen once. Sample: PBMCs. These receptors all come from a male donor in good health and CMV-seronegative. Each CDR3 is given with its conserved first and last residue. Fields, in order: J gene, V gene, CDR3 length, clone size, CDR3 protein. Size is stated for part of the rows, as once, few or many counts, or as a class when the clone is expanded.

>TRBJ2-2|TRBV9|16|-
CASSVAAGGPTGELFF
>TRBJ1-2|TRBV5-6|17|few
CASSLGTGGLLNYGYTF
>TRBJ1-4|TRBV7-8|15|-
CASSLRGRGYEKLFF
>TRBJ2-1|TRBV7-9|13|-
CASSLDLNNEQFF
>TRBJ2-7|TRBV15|15|-
CATSDGTGLPYEQYF
>TRBJ2-7|TRBV10-3|14|few
CAMGRDSFPREQYF
>TRBJ2-6|TRBV19|16|-
CASSIGGGSGANVLTF
>TRBJ2-5|TRBV7-2|13|-
CASSFSLQETQYF
>TRBJ2-7|TRBV28|15|-
CASIGSDRSSYEQYF
>TRBJ2-3|TRBV6-4|13|-
CASSSQDTDTQYF
>TRBJ1-1|TRBV13|15|few
CASSLGGATNTEAFF
>TRBJ1-5|TRBV7-9|13|-
CASSWTGAQPQHF